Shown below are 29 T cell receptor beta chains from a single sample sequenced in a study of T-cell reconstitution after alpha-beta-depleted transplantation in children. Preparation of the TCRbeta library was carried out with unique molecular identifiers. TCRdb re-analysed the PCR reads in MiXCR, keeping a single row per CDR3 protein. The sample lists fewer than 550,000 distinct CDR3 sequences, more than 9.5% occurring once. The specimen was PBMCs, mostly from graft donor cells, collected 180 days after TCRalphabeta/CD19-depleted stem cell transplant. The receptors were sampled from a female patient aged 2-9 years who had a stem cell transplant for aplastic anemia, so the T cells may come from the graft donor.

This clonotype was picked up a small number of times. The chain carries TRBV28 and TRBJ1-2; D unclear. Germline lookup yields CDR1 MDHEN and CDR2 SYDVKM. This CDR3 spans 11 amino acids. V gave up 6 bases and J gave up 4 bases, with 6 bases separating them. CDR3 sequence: CASSDPYGYTF. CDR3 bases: TGTGCCAGCAGCGACCCCTATGGCTACACCTTC.

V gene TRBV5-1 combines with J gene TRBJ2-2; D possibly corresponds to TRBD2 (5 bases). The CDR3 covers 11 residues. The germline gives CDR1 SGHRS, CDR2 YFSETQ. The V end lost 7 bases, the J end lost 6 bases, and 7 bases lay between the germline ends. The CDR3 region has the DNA TGCGCCAGCCTTAGCGCCGGGGAGCTGTTTTTT. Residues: CASLSAGELFF.

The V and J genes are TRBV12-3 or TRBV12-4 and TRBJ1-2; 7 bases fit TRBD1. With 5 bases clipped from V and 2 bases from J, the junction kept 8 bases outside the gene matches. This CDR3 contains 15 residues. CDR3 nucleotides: TGTGCCAGCAGTCAGCAAGTGACAGGGAACTATGGCTACACCTTC. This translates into CASSQQVTGNYGYTF.

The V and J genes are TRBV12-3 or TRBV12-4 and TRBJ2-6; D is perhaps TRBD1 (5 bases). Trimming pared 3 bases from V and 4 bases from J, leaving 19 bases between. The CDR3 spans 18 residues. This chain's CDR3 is CASSFRSRVGWGANVLTF. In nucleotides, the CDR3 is TGTGCCAGCAGTTTTCGGTCCAGGGTTGGTTGGGGGGCCAACGTCCTGACTTTC.

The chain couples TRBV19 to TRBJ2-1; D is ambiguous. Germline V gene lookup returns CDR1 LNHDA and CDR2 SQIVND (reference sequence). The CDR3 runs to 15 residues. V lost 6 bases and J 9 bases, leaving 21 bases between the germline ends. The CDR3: CASSPLVSSAGEQFF. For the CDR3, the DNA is TGTGCCAGTAGCCCCTTAGTATCCTCCGCCGGTGAGCAGTTCTTC.

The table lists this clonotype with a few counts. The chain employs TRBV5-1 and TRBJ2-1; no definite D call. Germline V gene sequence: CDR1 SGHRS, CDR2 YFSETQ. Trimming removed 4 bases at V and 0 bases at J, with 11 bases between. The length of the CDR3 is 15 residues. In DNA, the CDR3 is TGCGCCAGCAGCCCGTCGGCAGGCTCCTACAATGAGCAGTTCTTC. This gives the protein CASSPSAGSYNEQFF.

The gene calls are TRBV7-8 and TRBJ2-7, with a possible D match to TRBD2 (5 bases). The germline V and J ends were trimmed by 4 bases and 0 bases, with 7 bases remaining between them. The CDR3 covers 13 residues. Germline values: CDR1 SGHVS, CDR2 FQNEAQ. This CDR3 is CASSWAGSYEQYV. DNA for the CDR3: TGTGCCAGCAGCTGGGCGGGCTCCTACGAGCAGTACGTC.

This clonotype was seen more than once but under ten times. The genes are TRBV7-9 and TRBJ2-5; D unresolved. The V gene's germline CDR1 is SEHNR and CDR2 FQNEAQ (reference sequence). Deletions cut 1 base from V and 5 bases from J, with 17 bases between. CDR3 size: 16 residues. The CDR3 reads CASSLEMRSFDETQYF. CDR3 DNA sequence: TGTGCCAGCAGCTTAGAGATGAGGAGTTTCGACGAGACCCAGTACTTC.

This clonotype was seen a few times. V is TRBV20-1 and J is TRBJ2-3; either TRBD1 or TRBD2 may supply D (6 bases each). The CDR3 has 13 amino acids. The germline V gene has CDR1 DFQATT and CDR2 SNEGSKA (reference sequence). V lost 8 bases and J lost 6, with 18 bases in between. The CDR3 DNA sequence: TGCAGTATGCCTAGAGGGGGGTCGGATACGCAGTATTTT. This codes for CSMPRGGSDTQYF.

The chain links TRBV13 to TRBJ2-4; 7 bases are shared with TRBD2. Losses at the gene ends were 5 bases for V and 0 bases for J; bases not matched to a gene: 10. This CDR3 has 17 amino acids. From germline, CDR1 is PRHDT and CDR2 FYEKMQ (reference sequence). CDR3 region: CASSHSRAGRAKNIQYF. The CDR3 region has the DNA TGTGCCAGCAGCCACTCGCGAGCGGGAAGAGCCAAAAACATTCAGTACTTC.

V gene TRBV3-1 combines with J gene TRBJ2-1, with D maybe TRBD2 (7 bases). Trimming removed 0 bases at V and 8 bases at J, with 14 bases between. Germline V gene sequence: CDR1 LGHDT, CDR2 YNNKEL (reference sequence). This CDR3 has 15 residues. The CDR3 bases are TGTGCCAGCAGCCAAGAGGGAAGGGGGGGCCATGAGCAGTTCTTC. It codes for CASSQEGRGGHEQFF.

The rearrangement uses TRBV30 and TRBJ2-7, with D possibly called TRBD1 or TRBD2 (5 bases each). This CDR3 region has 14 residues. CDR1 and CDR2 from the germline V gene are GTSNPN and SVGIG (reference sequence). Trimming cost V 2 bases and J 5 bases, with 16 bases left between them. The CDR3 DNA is TGTGCCTGGAGTCCCGGGACCCTACACCACGAGCAGTACTTC. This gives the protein CAWSPGTLHHEQYF.

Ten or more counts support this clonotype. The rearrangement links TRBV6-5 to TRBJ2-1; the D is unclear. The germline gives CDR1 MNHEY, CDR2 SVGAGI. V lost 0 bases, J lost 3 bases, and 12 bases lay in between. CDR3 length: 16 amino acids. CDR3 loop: CASSYSGVVVYNEQFF. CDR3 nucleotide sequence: TGTGCCAGCAGTTACTCTGGCGTGGTAGTCTACAATGAGCAGTTCTTC.

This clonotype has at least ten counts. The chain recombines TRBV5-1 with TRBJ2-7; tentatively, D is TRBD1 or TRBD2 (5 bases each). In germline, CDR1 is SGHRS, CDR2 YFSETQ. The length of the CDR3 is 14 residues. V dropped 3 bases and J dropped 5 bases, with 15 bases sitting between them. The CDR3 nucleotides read TGCGCCAGCAGCTACCGGGACGATTTCCACGAGCAGTACTTC. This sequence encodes CASSYRDDFHEQYF.

The DNA of the CDR3 is TGTGCCAGCAGTTTTTACCGGTTAGTTAATGGCTACACCTTC. Its translation is CASSFYRLVNGYTF. The chain has TRBV12-3 or TRBV12-4 and TRBJ1-2, with D uncertain. The CDR3 sequence is 14 residues long. V dropped 3 bases and J dropped 6 bases, with 14 bases sitting between them.

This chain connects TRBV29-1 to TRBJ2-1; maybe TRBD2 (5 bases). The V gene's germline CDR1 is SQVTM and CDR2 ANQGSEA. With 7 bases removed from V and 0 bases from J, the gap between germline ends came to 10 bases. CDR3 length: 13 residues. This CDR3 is CSDRRSSYNEQFF. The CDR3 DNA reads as TGCAGCGACCGGAGGTCCTCCTACAATGAGCAGTTCTTC.

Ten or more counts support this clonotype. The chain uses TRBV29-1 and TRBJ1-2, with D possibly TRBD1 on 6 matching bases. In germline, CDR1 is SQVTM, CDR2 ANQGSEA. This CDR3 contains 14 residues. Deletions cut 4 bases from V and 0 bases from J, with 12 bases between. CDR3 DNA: TGCAGCGTTGTAGACAGGACTCCTAACTATGGCTACACCTTC. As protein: CSVVDRTPNYGYTF.

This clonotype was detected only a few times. CDR3 DNA sequence: TGTGCCAGCAGTTTAGGGGACAGGGGGGCATCACCCCTCCACTTT. This gives the protein CASSLGDRGASPLHF. The V call is TRBV12-3 or TRBV12-4, the J call TRBJ1-6, with 11 bases matching TRBD1. The CDR3 sequence is 15 residues long. With V trimmed by 1 base and J by 10 bases, 3 bases remained unmatched.

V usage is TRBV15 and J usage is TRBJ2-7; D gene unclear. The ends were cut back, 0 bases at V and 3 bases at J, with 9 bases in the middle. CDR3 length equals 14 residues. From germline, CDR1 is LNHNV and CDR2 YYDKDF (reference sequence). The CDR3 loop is CATSRDRTNYEQYV. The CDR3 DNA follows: TGTGCCACCAGCAGAGATAGAACAAACTACGAGCAGTACGTC.

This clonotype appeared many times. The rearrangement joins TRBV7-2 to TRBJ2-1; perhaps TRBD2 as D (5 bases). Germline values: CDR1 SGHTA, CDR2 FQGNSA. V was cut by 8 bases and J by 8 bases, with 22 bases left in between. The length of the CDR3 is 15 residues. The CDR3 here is CASRGGPLTFDEQFF. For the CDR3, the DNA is TGTGCCAGCCGGGGTGGACCCCTGACCTTCGATGAGCAGTTCTTC.

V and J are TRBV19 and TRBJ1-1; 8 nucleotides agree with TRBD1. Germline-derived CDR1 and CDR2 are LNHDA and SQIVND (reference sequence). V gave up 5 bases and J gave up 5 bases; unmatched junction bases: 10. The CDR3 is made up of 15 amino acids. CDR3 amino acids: CASSGWTGRGTEAFF. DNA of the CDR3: TGTGCCAGTAGTGGATGGACAGGGCGTGGGACTGAAGCTTTCTTT.

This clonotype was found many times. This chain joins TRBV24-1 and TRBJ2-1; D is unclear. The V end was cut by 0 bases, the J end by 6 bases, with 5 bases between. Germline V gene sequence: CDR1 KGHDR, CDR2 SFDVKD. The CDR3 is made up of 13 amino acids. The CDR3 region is CATSDLLVNEQFF. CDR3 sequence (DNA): TGTGCCACCAGTGATTTGTTGGTCAATGAGCAGTTCTTC.

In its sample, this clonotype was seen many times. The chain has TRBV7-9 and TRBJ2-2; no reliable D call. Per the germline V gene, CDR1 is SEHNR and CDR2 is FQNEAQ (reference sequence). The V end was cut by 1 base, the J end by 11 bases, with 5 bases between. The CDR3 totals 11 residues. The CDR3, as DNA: TGTGCCAGCAGCTTAGGTCGAGAGCTGTTTTTT. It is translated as CASSLGRELFF.

In DNA, the CDR3 is TGTGCCAGCAGCTTAAGTTCCCTAGCGGGAGTTACCGGGGAGCTGTTTTTT. This codes for CASSLSSLAGVTGELFF. The chain links TRBV7-2 to TRBJ2-2; 10 positions match TRBD2. There are 17 residues in the CDR3. Germline CDR1 reads SGHTA; CDR2 reads FQGNSA. The J segment lost 5 bases and the V segment lost 2 bases, leaving 8 bases of the junction unmatched.

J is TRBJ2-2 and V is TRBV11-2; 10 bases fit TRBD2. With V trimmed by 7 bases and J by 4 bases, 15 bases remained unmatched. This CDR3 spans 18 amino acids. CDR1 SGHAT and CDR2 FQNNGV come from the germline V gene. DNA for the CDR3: TGTGCCAGCACCCCGCGGGCTCAGCGGGAGGGAGTCACCGGGGAGCTGTTTTTT. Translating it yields CASTPRAQREGVTGELFF.

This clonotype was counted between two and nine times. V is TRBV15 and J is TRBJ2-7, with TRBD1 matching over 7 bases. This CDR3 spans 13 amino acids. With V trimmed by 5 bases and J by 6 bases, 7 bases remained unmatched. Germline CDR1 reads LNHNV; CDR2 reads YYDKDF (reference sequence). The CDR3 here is CATSRGTAGEQYV. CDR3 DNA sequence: TGTGCCACCAGCCGAGGGACAGCCGGCGAGCAGTACGTC.

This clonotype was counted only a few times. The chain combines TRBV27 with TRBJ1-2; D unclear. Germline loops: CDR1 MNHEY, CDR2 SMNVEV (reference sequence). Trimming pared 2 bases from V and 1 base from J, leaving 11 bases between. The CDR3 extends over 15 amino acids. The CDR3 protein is CASSLMAELNYGYTF. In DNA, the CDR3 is TGTGCCAGCAGTTTAATGGCGGAGCTTAACTATGGCTACACCTTC.

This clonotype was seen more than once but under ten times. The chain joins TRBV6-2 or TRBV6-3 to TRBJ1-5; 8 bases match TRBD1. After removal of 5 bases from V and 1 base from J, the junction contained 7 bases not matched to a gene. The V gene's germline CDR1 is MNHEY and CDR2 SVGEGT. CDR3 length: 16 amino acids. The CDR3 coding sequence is TGTGCCAGCAGTCAGGCCCGACAGGGGAGCAATCAGCCCCAGCATTTT. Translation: CASSQARQGSNQPQHF.

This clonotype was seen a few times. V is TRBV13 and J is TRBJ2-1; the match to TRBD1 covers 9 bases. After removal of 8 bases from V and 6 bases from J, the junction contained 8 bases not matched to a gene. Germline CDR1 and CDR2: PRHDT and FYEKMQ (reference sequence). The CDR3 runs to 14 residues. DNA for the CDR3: TGTGCCAGCGAATCCGGGACAGGGATCAATGAGCAGTTCTTC. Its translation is CASESGTGINEQFF.